A single sample is the source of the 24 T cell receptor beta chains below, sequenced in a study of cytomegalovirus exposure and HLA in healthy donors. The PCR had 60 Vbeta and 13 Jbeta primers. The data were produced by immunoSEQ multiplex PCR, yet TCRdb's version contains in-frame clones alone and is incomplete. The sample carries 40,000 or so clones, 60% to 80% recorded once. Sequenced: PBMCs. The origin of the receptors is a man between 25 and 39 years old in good health and CMV-seronegative.

The CDR3 here is CASSLELAVSYEQYF. The CDR3 DNA reads as TGCGCCAGCAGCCTCGAACTAGCGGTTAGCTACGAGCAGTACTTC. The chain uses TRBV4-3 and TRBJ2-7, with 8 bases fitting TRBD2. Per germline, CDR1 LGHNA and CDR2 YSLEER. This CDR3 comprises 15 residues. Trimming took 4 bases from V and 3 from J; bases not matched to a gene: 8.

This chain uses TRBV5-1 with TRBJ1-6; weak D call: TRBD1 (5 bases). Trimming removed 4 bases at V and 9 bases at J, with 20 bases between. This CDR3 is 16 amino acids long. CDR1 is SGHRS and CDR2 is YFSETQ in the germline V gene. CDR3 region: CASSGGTGQLGSPLHF. CDR3 DNA: TGCGCCAGCAGCGGGGGGACGGGCCAGTTGGGTTCACCCCTCCACTTT.

V gene TRBV7-2 combines with J gene TRBJ2-3; D gene ambiguous. Germline lookup yields CDR1 SGHTA and CDR2 FQGNSA. The V end lost 1 base, the J end lost 0 bases, and 5 bases lay between the germline ends. The CDR3 sequence is 14 residues long. In DNA, the CDR3 is TGTGCCAGCAGCTTAGTAGCTAGCACAGATACGCAGTATTTT. Translation: CASSLVASTDTQYF. Combining the CDR3 with reference TRBV7-2 and TRBJ2-3 gives the whole variable domain GAGVSQSPSNKVTEKGKDVELRCDPISGHTALYWYRQSLGQGLEFLIYFQGNSAPDKSGLPSDRFSAERTGGSVSTLTIQRTQQEDSAVYLCASSLVASTDTQYFGPGTRLTVL.

This clone was seen only once. The rearrangement links TRBV11-2 to TRBJ2-7, with D perhaps TRBD1 (6 bases). In germline, CDR1 is SGHAT, CDR2 FQNNGV. V lost 5 bases to trimming and J lost 2 bases, with 13 bases between them. This CDR3 contains 14 residues. The CDR3 spells CASSRQDRTYEQYF. For the CDR3, the DNA is TGTGCCAGCAGCCGCCAGGACAGAACCTACGAGCAGTACTTC.

CDR3 sequence reads: CASSSSGSSYEQYF. The DNA for the CDR3 is TGTGCCAGCAGCTCTAGCGGGAGTTCCTACGAGCAGTACTTC. J is TRBJ2-7 and V is TRBV5-4; 10 bases map to TRBD2. V lost 3 bases to trimming and J lost 1 base; unmatched junction nucleotides: 1. Per germline, CDR1 SGHNT and CDR2 YYREEE (reference sequence). The CDR3 has 14 amino acids.

The V and J genes are TRBV5-5 and TRBJ1-6; 7 positions match TRBD1. CDR1 and CDR2 from the germline V gene are SGHKS and YYEKEE (reference sequence). J was trimmed by 9 bases and V by 4 bases; bases with no gene match: 10. The CDR3 has 15 residues. For the CDR3, the DNA is TGTGCCAGCAGCATCGAGGAGGGGGCCCGTTCACCCCTCCACTTT. It is translated as CASSIEEGARSPLHF.

The chain uses TRBV30 and TRBJ2-7; 10 bases agree with TRBD1. Germline lookup yields CDR1 GTSNPN and CDR2 SVGIG (reference sequence). This CDR3 spans 14 amino acids. V dropped 3 bases and J dropped 2; count of bases not matched to a gene: 4. DNA of the CDR3: TGTGCCTGGAGCGAAGGACAGGGGGCCTACGAGCAGTACTTC. It yields the protein CAWSEGQGAYEQYF.

The chain couples TRBV7-9 to TRBJ1-4, with D perhaps matching TRBD1 (5 bases). This CDR3 contains 16 residues. Germline CDR1 SEHNR, CDR2 FQNEAQ (reference sequence). V lost 0 bases and J 7 bases, leaving 15 bases between the germline ends. This CDR3 reads CASSLALGTKGEKLFF. The CDR3 DNA reads as TGTGCCAGCAGCTTAGCGCTAGGGACTAAGGGTGAAAAACTGTTTTTT.

The chain recombines TRBV11-2 with TRBJ2-5, with 12 bases matching TRBD2. The trim removed 1 base at V and 5 bases at J, leaving 8 bases unmatched. Germline values: CDR1 SGHAT, CDR2 FQNNGV. The CDR3 has 17 amino acids. The CDR3 here is CASSLGLAGGPKETQYF. For the CDR3, the DNA is TGTGCCAGCAGCTTAGGGCTAGCGGGAGGGCCGAAGGAGACCCAGTACTTC.

The chain links TRBV5-1 to TRBJ2-5; D remains unclear. This CDR3 is built from 14 residues. Germline CDR1 is SGHRS and CDR2 is YFSETQ. Trimming cost V 0 bases and J 1 base, with 7 bases left between them. CDR3 residues: CASSLVGSQETQYF. In nucleotides, the CDR3 is TGCGCCAGCAGCTTGGTGGGCAGCCAAGAGACCCAGTACTTC.

The chain couples TRBV28 to TRBJ2-5; the match to TRBD2 covers 8 bases. Germline V gene lookup returns CDR1 MDHEN and CDR2 SYDVKM. V dropped 2 bases and J dropped 6; count of bases not matched to a gene: 5. The CDR3 loop spans 14 amino acids. This chain's CDR3 is CASSLPLAGQTQYF. The CDR3 nucleotides are TGTGCCAGCAGTTTACCCTTAGCGGGGCAGACCCAGTACTTC.

J is TRBJ1-5 and V is TRBV28; weak D call: TRBD1 (5 bases). Germline V lookup: CDR1 MDHEN, CDR2 SYDVKM. Trimming pared 3 bases from V and 7 bases from J, leaving 16 bases between. CDR3 length equals 15 residues. As DNA, the CDR3 is TGTGCCAGCAGTTTGGTAGGAGGGGCCCCCCAGCCCCAGCATTTT. This sequence encodes CASSLVGGAPQPQHF.

This chain links TRBV11-3 with TRBJ2-3; 7 bases match TRBD1. V trimming: 1 base; J trimming: 2 bases; junction bases outside the gene matches: 6. Germline V gene lookup returns CDR1 SGHNT and CDR2 YENEEA. The CDR3 sequence is 16 residues long. The CDR3 reads CASSLGWGQSTDTQYF. CDR3 DNA sequence: TGTGCCAGCAGCTTAGGTTGGGGACAGTCCACAGATACGCAGTATTTT.

The chain employs TRBV19 and TRBJ2-7, with TRBD1 matching over 8 bases. V trimming: 6 bases; J trimming: 6 bases; junction bases outside the gene matches: 13. This CDR3 is built from 15 residues. The germline V gene has CDR1 LNHDA and CDR2 SQIVND (reference sequence). The CDR3 loop is CASRDRQGLQGEQYF. CDR3 sequence (DNA): TGTGCCAGTAGGGATCGACAGGGGTTACAGGGCGAGCAGTACTTC.

The chain employs TRBV18 and TRBJ1-1; the match to TRBD1 covers 7 bases. Germline assignment: CDR1 KGHSH and CDR2 LQKENI. The J segment lost 4 bases and the V segment lost 1 base, leaving 3 bases of the junction unmatched. This CDR3 has 14 amino acids. CDR3 coding DNA: TGTGCCAGCTCACCACAGGGGGCGATCACTGAAGCTTTCTTT. Encoded protein: CASSPQGAITEAFF. Filled out from reference TRBV18 and TRBJ1-1, the complete variable domain reads NAGVMQNPRHLVRRRGQEARLRCSPMKGHSHVYWYRQLPEEGLKFMVYLQKENIIDESGMPKERFSAEFPKEGPSILRIQQVVRGDSAAYFCASSPQGAITEAFFGQGTRLTVV.

This clone was counted only a few times. The V call is TRBV5-1, the J call TRBJ1-1, with TRBD1 matching over 10 bases. Trimming removed 4 bases from V and 6 bases from J; junction bases left unmatched: 6. The CDR3 loop spans 14 amino acids. Germline loops: CDR1 SGHRS, CDR2 YFSETQ. Here the CDR3 reads CASSGTGAAAEAFF. As DNA, the CDR3 is TGCGCCAGCAGCGGGACAGGGGCGGCGGCTGAAGCTTTCTTT.

This clone turned up a few times. The chain has TRBV4-3 and TRBJ2-1; TRBD2 might be the D (5 bases). Germline V CDR1 and CDR2: LGHNA, YSLEER. Trimming took 5 bases from V and 2 from J, leaving 16 bases between them. This CDR3 spans 16 amino acids. In DNA, the CDR3 is TGCGCCAGCAGCGATATCGGACTTTCGGCCTACAATGAGCAGTTCTTC. Its protein is CASSDIGLSAYNEQFF.

The rearrangement uses TRBV27 and TRBJ2-1; a possible D gene is TRBD2 (5 bases). Trimming left V 3 bases short and J 6 bases short, with 12 bases between. Germline CDR1 is MNHEY and CDR2 is SMNVEV (reference sequence). The CDR3 consists of 14 residues. The CDR3 protein is CASSLRELSNEQFF. As DNA, the CDR3 is TGTGCCAGCAGTTTGAGGGAACTCTCCAATGAGCAGTTCTTC.

This clone was recorded once. The chain carries TRBV7-2 and TRBJ2-1; 10 positions agree with TRBD2. The length of the CDR3 is 15 residues. The V gene's germline CDR1 is SGHTA and CDR2 FQGNSA. V lost 3 bases, J lost 9 bases, and 8 bases stayed unmatched. CDR3 residues: CASSFPLAGAGEQFF. CDR3 nucleotide sequence: TGTGCCAGCAGCTTCCCCCTAGCGGGAGCGGGTGAGCAGTTCTTC.

This chain joins TRBV19 and TRBJ2-1; 10 bases align to TRBD2. The CDR3 covers 17 residues. With V trimmed by 4 bases and J by 4 bases, 10 bases remained unmatched. CDR1 is LNHDA, CDR2 SQIVND, per germline (reference sequence). The CDR3 here is CASSTQSTSGPYNEQFF. The CDR3 DNA is TGTGCCAGTAGTACCCAGTCGACTAGCGGGCCATACAATGAGCAGTTCTTC. Filled out from reference TRBV19 and TRBJ2-1, the complete variable domain reads DGGITQSPKYLFRKEGQNVTLSCEQNLNHDAMYWYRQDPGQGLRLIYYSQIVNDFQKGDIAEGYSVSREKKESFPLTVTSAQKNPTAFYLCASSTQSTSGPYNEQFFGPGTRLTVL.

This chain links TRBV5-8 with TRBJ1-1; unclear D gene. The CDR3 extends over 15 amino acids. Germline CDR1 and CDR2: SGHTS and YDEGEE. With 0 bases removed from V and 0 bases from J, the gap between germline ends came to 9 bases. The CDR3 here is CASSLVFPVNTEAFF. The CDR3 DNA follows: TGTGCCAGCAGCTTGGTTTTTCCTGTGAACACTGAAGCTTTCTTT.

The chain links TRBV27 to TRBJ1-1; no firm D call. The V end was cut by 5 bases, the J end by 6 bases, with 16 bases between. CDR3 length equals 14 residues. Germline V gene sequence: CDR1 MNHEY, CDR2 SMNVEV (reference sequence). CDR3 bases: TGTGCCAGCAGTCCCCGCTGGGAGGATTCTGAAGCTTTCTTT. Translation gives CASSPRWEDSEAFF.

This chain uses TRBV2 with TRBJ2-7; D might be TRBD2 (7 bases). The CDR3 is 13 amino acids. CDR1 and CDR2 from the germline V gene are SNHLY and FYNNEI. Trimming left V 8 bases short and J 7 bases short, with 18 bases between. The CDR3 loop is CASSYREGQEQYF. In DNA form, the CDR3 reads TGTGCCAGCTCGTACAGGGAGGGGCAAGAGCAGTACTTC.

This clone was detected a few times. This CDR3 is also generated by other DNA sequences in the sample. V usage is TRBV18 and J usage is TRBJ2-7; 14 bases match TRBD2. V dropped 3 bases and J dropped 6; count of bases not matched to a gene: 1. Germline V gives CDR1 KGHSH, CDR2 LQKENI. The CDR3 is 14 amino acids. CDR3 sequence: CASSPGTSGSEQYF. CDR3 nucleotide sequence: TGTGCCAGCTCACCCGGGACTAGCGGGAGCGAGCAGTACTTC.